The clone carrying this T cell receptor beta chain has just one count. These data originate in a study of control samples from healthy donors and cancer patients. The CDR3 contains 15 residues. CDR1 is SEHNR and CDR2 is FQNEAQ in the germline V gene (reference sequence). Losses at the gene ends were 3 bases for V and 3 bases for J; bases not matched to a gene: 5. The method was immunoSEQ multiplex PCR; TCRdb's version includes in-frame clones alone and lacks a portion of them. In the table there are 90,000 to 120,000 clones, approximately 82% of which are singletons. Sequencing input: blood. V gene TRBV7-9 combines with J gene TRBJ2-7, with 10 bases aligning to TRBD1. This receptor was obtained from a man aged 18 to 35 in good health. The CDR3 nucleotides are TGTGCCAGCAGCTTCGGGACAGGGGACGTCTACGAGCAGTACTTC. It translates to CASSFGTGDVYEQYF.